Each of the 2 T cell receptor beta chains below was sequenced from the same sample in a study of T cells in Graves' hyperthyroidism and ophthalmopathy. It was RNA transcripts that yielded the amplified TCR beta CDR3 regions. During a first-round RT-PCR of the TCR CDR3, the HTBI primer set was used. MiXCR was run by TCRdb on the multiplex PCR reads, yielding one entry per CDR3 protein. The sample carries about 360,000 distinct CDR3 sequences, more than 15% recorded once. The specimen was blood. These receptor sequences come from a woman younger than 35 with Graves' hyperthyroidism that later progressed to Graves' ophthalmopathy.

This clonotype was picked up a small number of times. CDR3 bases: TGTGCCAGCAGTCGGGGACTAGCGGACACAGATACGCAGTATTTT. Its translation: CASSRGLADTDTQYF. The chain uses TRBV12-3 or TRBV12-4 and TRBJ2-3; TRBD2 agrees at 11 bases. The junction had 3 bases not matched to a gene; V was cut back by 5 bases and J by 2 bases. The length of the CDR3 is 15 residues.

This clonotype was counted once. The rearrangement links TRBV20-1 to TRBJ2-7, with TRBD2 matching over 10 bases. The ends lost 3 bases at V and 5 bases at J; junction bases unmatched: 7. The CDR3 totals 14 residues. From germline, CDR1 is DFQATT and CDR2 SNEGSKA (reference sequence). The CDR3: CSASTWTSGNEQYF. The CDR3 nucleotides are TGCAGTGCTAGTACTTGGACTAGCGGAAACGAGCAGTACTTC.